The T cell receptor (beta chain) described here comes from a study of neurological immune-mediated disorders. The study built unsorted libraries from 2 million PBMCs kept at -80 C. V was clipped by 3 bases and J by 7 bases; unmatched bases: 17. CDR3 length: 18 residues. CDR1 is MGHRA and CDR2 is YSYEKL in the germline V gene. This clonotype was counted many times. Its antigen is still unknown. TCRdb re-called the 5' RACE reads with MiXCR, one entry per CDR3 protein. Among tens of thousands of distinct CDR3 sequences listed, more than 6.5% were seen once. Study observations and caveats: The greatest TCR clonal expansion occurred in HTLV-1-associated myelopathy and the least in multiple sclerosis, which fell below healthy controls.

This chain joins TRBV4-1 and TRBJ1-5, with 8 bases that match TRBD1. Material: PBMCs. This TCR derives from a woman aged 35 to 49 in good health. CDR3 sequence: CASSHPQNPQGAGQPQHF. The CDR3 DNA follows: TGCGCCAGCAGCCACCCACAAAATCCTCAGGGGGCAGGCCAGCCCCAGCATTTT.